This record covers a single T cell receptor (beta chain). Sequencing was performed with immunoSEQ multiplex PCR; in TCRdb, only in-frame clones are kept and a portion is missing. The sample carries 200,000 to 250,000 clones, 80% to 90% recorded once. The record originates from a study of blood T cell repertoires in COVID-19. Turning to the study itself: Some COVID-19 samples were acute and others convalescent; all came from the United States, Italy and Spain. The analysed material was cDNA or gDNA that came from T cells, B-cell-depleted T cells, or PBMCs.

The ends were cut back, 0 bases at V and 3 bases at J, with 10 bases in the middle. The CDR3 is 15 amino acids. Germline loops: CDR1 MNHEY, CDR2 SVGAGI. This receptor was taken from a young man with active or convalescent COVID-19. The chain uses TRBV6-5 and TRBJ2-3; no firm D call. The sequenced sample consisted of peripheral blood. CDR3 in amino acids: CASSYSQALTDTQYF. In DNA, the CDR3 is TGTGCCAGCAGTTACTCCCAGGCTTTGACAGATACGCAGTATTTT.